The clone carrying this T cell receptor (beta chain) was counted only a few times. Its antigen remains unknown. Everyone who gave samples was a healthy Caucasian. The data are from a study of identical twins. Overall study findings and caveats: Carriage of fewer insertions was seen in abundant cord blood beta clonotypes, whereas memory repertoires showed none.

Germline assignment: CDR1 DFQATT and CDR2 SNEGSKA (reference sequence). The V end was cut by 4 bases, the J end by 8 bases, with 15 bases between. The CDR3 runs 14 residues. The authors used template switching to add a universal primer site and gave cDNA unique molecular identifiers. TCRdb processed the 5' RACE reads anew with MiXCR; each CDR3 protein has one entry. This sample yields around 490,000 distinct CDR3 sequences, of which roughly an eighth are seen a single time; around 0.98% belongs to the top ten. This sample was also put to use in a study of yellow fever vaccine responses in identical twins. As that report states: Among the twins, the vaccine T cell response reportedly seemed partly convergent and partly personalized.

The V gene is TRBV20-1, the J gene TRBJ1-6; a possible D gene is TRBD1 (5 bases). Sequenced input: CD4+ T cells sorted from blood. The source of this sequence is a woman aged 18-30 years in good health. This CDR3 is CSATRGESDSPLHF. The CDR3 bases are TGCAGTGCTACCCGAGGGGAGTCGGATTCACCCCTCCACTTT.